The text below deals with one T cell receptor (beta chain). Original handling: By means of reference gene primer amplification, nucleated cell counts were estimated. Libraries were prepared by immunoSEQ multiplex PCR; TCRdb keeps only in-frame clonotypes and omits some of them. V and J calls and clone size are those listed in that table; D and trimming were worked out from the DNA. Of about 150,000 clones listed, 80% to 90% are singletons. This CDR3 region has 15 residues. Trimming cost V 7 bases and J 7 bases, with 17 bases left between them. Germline lookup yields CDR1 MDHEN and CDR2 SYDVKM. The sample belongs to a study of blood T cell repertoires in COVID-19. Study background: The United States, Italy and Spain supplied acute and convalescent COVID-19 samples. The cDNA or gDNA used as material had been derived from T cells, B-cell-depleted T cells, or PBMCs.

This sequence joins TRBV28 and TRBJ1-6; possible D gene TRBD1, 6 bases. Specimen: peripheral blood. This TCR was recovered from a woman aged 55-70 years with active COVID-19. Here the CDR3 DNA reads TGTGCCAGCAACATTCTCAGGGGCGAAAATTCACCCCTCCACTTT. Translating gives CASNILRGENSPLHF. Based on the CDR3 plus reference TRBV28 and TRBJ1-6, the full variable domain is DVKVTQSSRYLVKRTGEKVFLECVQDMDHENMFWYRQDPGLGLRLIYFSYDVKMKEKGDIPEGYSVSREKKERFSLILESASTNQTSMYLCASNILRGENSPLHFGNGTRLTVT.